One sample yielded the 14 T cell receptor beta chains listed below, sequenced in a study of blood T cell repertoires in COVID-19. This table comes from immunoSEQ multiplex PCR, and its TCRdb copy is limited to in-frame clones, with some not included. The data contain over 100,000 clones, 75% to 90% of them singletons. Input material: peripheral blood. The origin of the receptors is a man aged 55-75 years with acute or convalescent COVID-19.

The rearrangement joins TRBV4-1 to TRBJ1-6; the D gene is possibly TRBD1 (5 bases). The CDR3 covers 14 residues. Germline values: CDR1 MGHRA, CDR2 YSYEKL. V was pared by 2 bases and J by 8 bases, with 10 bases between. The CDR3 DNA follows: TGCGCCAGCAGCCAAACTCGGACATATTCACCCCTCCACTTT. Translating it yields CASSQTRTYSPLHF.

V gene TRBV7-6 combines with J gene TRBJ2-7; no firm D call. The J call may be in error: the DNA end matches TRBJ2-1 better. This CDR3 has 16 amino acids. From germline, CDR1 is SGHVS and CDR2 FNYEAQ. The DNA for the CDR3 is TGTGCCAGCAGCTTAGCTCAGCGCTCGCTGTGGAATGAGCAGTTCTTC. It translates to CASSLAQRSLWNEQFF.

The chain is built from TRBV11-2 and TRBJ2-5; TRBD2 is a possible D gene (7 bases). Per germline, CDR1 SGHAT and CDR2 FQNNGV. The CDR3 covers 17 residues. V was clipped by 3 bases and J by 5 bases, with 22 bases between them. The CDR3 DNA reads as TGTGCCAGCAGCTTGGTAGGGGGGAGGGTCCGGGTGGAGACCCAGTACTTC. This gives the protein CASSLVGGRVRVETQYF.

The rearrangement uses TRBV4-1 and TRBJ2-3; D is ambiguous. This CDR3 is built from 15 residues. V gave up 1 base and J gave up 1 base, with 9 bases separating them. Germline V gene lookup returns CDR1 MGHRA and CDR2 YSYEKL. For the CDR3, the DNA is TGCGCCAGCAGCCAAGGTTTCCAGGGCACAGATACGCAGTATTTT. Protein product: CASSQGFQGTDTQYF.

The sample holds one count of this clone. J is TRBJ2-2 and V is TRBV7-9, with 7 bases matching TRBD1. This CDR3 is 16 amino acids long. V lost 6 bases and J lost 1; bases outside the gene matches: 8. From germline, CDR1 is SEHNR and CDR2 FQNEAQ (reference sequence). CDR3 protein: CASSFLGQLNTGELFF. The CDR3 DNA follows: TGTGCCAGCAGTTTCCTGGGACAGTTGAACACCGGGGAGCTGTTTTTT.

The chain uses TRBV9 and TRBJ2-2; 7 bases match TRBD2. Germline-derived CDR1 and CDR2 are SGDLS and YYNGEE. The CDR3 has 16 amino acids. The junction had 8 bases not matched to a gene; V was cut back by 6 bases and J by 0 bases. In DNA, the CDR3 is TGTGCCAGCACGGTCCGGAGCGGGGCGAACACCGGGGAGCTGTTTTTT. Its translation is CASTVRSGANTGELFF.

The chain carries TRBV19 and TRBJ1-4; TRBD1 is a possible D gene (5 bases). V was shortened by 3 bases and J by 5 bases, with 10 bases between the two germline ends. The CDR3 is 14 residues long. Germline V gene sequence: CDR1 LNHDA, CDR2 SQIVND (reference sequence). The CDR3 DNA is TGTGCCAGTAGTATTCGGGGGGGGAATGAAAAACTGTTTTTT. Translation gives CASSIRGGNEKLFF.

The chain employs TRBV5-8 and TRBJ2-2, with D maybe TRBD2 (6 bases). The CDR3 loop spans 18 amino acids. V shed 0 bases and J shed 0 bases, with 15 bases lying between them. The germline gives CDR1 SGHTS, CDR2 YDEGEE. CDR3 sequence: CASSLVLADTTNTGELFF. The CDR3 DNA follows: TGTGCCAGCAGCTTGGTACTAGCCGATACCACGAACACCGGGGAGCTGTTTTTT.

The rearrangement joins TRBV15 to TRBJ1-6; 8 bases map to TRBD1. Per germline, CDR1 LNHNV and CDR2 YYDKDF (reference sequence). The CDR3 is made up of 15 amino acids. The V and J ends lost 0 bases and 7 bases, in that order; junction bases with no gene match: 2. The CDR3 DNA is TGTGCCACCAGCAGAGAAAGGACAGGGAATTCACCCCTCCACTTT. Amino acids: CATSRERTGNSPLHF.

This chain links TRBV2 with TRBJ2-3, with D tentatively TRBD2 (6 bases). Germline values: CDR1 SNHLY, CDR2 FYNNEI. V shed 7 bases and J shed 6 bases, with 17 bases lying between them. The CDR3 spans 14 residues. CDR3 DNA: TGTGCCAGCACCCCGGGAGTAGGGCGGGATACGCAGTATTTT. It specifies CASTPGVGRDTQYF.

The gene calls are TRBV5-4 and TRBJ1-6; D is ambiguous. With 1 base removed from V and 5 bases from J, the gap between germline ends came to 10 bases. Germline V gives CDR1 SGHNT, CDR2 YYREEE (reference sequence). There are 15 residues in the CDR3. The DNA of the CDR3 is TGTGCCAGCAGCTTGACGGGGAACAATAATTCACCCCTCCACTTT. Translating it yields CASSLTGNNNSPLHF.

The chain couples TRBV7-2 to TRBJ1-2, with a possible D match to TRBD1 (6 bases). This CDR3 has 13 residues. Trimming shortened V by 8 bases and J by 2 bases, and 12 bases separated the two germline ends. The germline gives CDR1 SGHTA, CDR2 FQGNSA. In DNA form, the CDR3 reads TGTGCCAGCGGAACAGGGCAGAACTATGGCTACACCTTC. Its translation is CASGTGQNYGYTF.

The chain has TRBV10-3 and TRBJ2-7; 8 bases match TRBD1. The CDR3 has 14 amino acids. Trimming cost V 6 bases and J 3 bases; bases outside gene matches: 7. CDR1 ENHRY and CDR2 SYGVKD come from the germline V gene. The CDR3, as DNA: TGTGCCATCAGAGGACAGGGAAGGTACTACGAGCAGTACTTC. Translating gives CAIRGQGRYYEQYF.

The chain carries TRBV6-5 and TRBJ2-2, with a weak D call TRBD1 (6 bases). From germline, CDR1 is MNHEY and CDR2 SVGAGI. The CDR3 totals 12 residues. V was shortened by 8 bases and J by 5 bases, with 9 bases between the two germline ends. The CDR3 spells CASHQGTGELFF. The CDR3 region has the DNA TGTGCCAGCCATCAGGGGACCGGGGAGCTGTTTTTT.